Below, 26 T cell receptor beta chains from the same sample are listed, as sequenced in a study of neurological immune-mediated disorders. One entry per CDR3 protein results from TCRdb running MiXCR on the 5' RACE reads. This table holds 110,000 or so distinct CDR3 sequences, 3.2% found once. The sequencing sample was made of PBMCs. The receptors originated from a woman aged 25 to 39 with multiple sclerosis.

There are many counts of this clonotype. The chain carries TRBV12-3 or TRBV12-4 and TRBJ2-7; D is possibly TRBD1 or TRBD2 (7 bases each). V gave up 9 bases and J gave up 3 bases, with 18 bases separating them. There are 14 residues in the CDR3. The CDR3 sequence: CASWGGTEIYEQYF. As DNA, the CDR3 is TGTGCCAGTTGGGGGGGGACAGAGATCTACGAGCAGTACTTC.

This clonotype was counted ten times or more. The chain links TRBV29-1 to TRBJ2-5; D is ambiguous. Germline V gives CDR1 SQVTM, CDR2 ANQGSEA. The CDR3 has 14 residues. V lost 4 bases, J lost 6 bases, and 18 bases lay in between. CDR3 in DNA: TGCAGCGTTGCCAAACAGCGTCTCGAACAGACCCAGTACTTC. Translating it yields CSVAKQRLEQTQYF.

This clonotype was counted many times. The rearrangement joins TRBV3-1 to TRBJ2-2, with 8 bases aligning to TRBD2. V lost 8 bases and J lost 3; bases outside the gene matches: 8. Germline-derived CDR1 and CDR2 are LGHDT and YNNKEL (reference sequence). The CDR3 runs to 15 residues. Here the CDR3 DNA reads TGTGCCAGCTCCCCGGGACTAGGTGACACCGGGGAGCTGTTTTTT. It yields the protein CASSPGLGDTGELFF.

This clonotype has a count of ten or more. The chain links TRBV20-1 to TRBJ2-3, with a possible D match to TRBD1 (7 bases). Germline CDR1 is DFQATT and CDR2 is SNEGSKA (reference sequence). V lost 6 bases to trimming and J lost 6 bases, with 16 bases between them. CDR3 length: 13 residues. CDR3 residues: CSAMSGGQDTQYF. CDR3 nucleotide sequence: TGCAGTGCCATGTCAGGGGGGCAGGATACGCAGTATTTT.

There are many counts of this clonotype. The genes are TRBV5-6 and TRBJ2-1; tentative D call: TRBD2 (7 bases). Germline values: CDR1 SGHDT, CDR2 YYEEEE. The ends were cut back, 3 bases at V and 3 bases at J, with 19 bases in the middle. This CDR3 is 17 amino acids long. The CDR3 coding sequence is TGTGCCAGCAGCTCTGGGTATGGGAGGGGGGTCTACAATGAGCAGTTCTTC. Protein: CASSSGYGRGVYNEQFF.

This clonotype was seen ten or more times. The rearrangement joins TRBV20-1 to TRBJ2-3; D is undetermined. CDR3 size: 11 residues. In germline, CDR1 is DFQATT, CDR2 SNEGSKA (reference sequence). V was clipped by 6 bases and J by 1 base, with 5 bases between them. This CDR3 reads CSAPGTDTQYF. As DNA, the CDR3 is TGCAGTGCCCCTGGCACAGATACGCAGTATTTT.

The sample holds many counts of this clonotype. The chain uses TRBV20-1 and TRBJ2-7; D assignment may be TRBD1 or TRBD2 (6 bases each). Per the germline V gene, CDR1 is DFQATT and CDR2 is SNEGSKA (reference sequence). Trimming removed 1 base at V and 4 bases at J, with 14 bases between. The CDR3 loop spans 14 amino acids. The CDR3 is CSARAPGAPYEQYF. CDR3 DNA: TGCAGTGCTAGAGCCCCGGGGGCTCCTTACGAGCAGTACTTC.

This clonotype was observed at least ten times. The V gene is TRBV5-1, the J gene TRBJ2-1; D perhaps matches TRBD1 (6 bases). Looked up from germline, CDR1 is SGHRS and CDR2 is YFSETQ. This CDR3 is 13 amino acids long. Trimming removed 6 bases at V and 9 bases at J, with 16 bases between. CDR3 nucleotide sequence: TGCGCCAGCACCCCCCCCGGACAGCCTGAGCAGTTCTTC. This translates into CASTPPGQPEQFF.

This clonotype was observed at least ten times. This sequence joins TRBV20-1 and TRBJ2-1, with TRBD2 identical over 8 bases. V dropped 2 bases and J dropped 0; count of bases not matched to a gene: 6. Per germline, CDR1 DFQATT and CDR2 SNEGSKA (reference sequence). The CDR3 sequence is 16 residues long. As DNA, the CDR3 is TGCAGTGCTAGATCCAAGCGGGGGCACTCCTACAATGAGCAGTTCTTC. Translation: CSARSKRGHSYNEQFF.

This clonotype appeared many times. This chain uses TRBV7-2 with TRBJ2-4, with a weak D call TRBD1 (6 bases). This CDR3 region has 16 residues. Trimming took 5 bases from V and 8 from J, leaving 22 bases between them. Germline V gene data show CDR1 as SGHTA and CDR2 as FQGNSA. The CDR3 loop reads CASSKTQGYEWDIQYF. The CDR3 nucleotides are TGTGCCAGCAGCAAAACACAGGGTTATGAATGGGACATTCAGTACTTC.

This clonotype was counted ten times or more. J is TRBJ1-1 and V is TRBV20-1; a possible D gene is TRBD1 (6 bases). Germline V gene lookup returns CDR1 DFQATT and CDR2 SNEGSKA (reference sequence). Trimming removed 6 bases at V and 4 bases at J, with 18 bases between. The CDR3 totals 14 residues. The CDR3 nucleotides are TGCAGTGCCCTACAGGGTCGGCCGTCCACTGAAGCTTTCTTT. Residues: CSALQGRPSTEAFF.

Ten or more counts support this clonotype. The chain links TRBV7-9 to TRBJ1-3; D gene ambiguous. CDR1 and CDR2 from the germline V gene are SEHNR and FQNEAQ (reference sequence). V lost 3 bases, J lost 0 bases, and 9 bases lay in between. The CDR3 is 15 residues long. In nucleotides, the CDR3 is TGTGCCAGCAGCTTTGGGCCCCACTCTGGAAACACCATATATTTT. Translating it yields CASSFGPHSGNTIYF.

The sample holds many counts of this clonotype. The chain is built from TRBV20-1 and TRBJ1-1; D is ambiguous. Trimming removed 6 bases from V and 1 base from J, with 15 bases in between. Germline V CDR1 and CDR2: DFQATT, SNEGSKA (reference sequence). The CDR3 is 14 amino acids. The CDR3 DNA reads TGCAGTGCAAACACGGGAAAATCGAACACTGAAGCTTTCTTT. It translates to CSANTGKSNTEAFF.

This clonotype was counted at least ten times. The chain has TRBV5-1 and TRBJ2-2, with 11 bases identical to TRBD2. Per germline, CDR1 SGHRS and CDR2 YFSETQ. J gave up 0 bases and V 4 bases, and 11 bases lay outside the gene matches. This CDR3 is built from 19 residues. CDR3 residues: CASSPYLIAGGPNTGELFF. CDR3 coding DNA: TGCGCCAGCAGCCCATATCTCATAGCGGGGGGGCCGAACACCGGGGAGCTGTTTTTT.

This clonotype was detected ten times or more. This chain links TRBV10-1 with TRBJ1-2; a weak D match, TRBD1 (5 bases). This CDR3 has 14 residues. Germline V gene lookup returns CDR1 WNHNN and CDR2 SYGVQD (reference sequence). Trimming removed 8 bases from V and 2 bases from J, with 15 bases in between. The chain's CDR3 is CASPDSDSNYGYTF. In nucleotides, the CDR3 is TGCGCCAGCCCTGACAGTGATTCAAACTATGGCTACACCTTC.

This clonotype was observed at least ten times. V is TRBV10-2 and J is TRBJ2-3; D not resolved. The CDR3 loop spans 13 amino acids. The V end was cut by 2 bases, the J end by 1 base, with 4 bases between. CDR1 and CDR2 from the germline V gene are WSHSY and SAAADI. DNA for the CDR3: TGCGCCAGCAGTGAGACCCGCACAGATACGCAGTATTTT. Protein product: CASSETRTDTQYF.

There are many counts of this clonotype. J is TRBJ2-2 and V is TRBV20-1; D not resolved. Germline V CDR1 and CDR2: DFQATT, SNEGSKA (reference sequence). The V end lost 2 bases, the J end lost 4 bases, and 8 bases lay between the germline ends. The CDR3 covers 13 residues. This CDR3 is CSARSSATGELFF. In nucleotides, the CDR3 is TGCAGTGCTAGATCGTCGGCCACCGGGGAGCTGTTTTTT.

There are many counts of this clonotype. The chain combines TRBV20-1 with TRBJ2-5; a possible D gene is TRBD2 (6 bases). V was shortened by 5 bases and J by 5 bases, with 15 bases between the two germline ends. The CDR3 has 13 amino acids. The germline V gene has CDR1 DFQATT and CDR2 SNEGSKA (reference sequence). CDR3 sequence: CSARLVQEETQYF. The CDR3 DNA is TGCAGTGCTCGACTAGTTCAGGAGGAGACCCAGTACTTC.

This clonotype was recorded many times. The CDR3 nucleotides read TGCAGCGTTGACCCCGGGACAGAAATCCAAGAGACCCAGTACTTC. Protein: CSVDPGTEIQETQYF. The chain recombines TRBV29-1 with TRBJ2-5; 7 bases line up with TRBD1. Germline V CDR1 and CDR2: SQVTM, ANQGSEA. V trimming: 3 bases; J trimming: 1 base; junction bases outside the gene matches: 8. This CDR3 has 15 residues.

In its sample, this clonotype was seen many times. The CDR3 DNA sequence: TGTGCCAGCAGCGGGGGGGGACAAGAGACCCAGTACTTC. Residues: CASSGGGQETQYF. The rearrangement links TRBV7-2 to TRBJ2-5; 7 bases are shared with TRBD2. Germline assignment: CDR1 SGHTA and CDR2 FQGNSA. Germline trimming cut 5 bases from V and 2 bases from J; bases unmatched to any gene: 2. The CDR3 length is 13 residues.

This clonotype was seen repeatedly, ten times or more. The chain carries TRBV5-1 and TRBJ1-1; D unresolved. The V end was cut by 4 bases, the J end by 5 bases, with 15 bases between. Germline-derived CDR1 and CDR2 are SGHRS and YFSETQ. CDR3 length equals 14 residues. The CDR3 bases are TGCGCCAGCAGCGCAATGCGGGGTGTGACTGAAGCTTTCTTT. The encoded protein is CASSAMRGVTEAFF.

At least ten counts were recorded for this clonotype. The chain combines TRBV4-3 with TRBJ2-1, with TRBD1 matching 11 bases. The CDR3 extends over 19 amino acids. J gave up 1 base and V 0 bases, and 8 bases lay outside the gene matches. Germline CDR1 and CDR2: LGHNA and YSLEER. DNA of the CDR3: TGCGCCAGCAGCCAAGACCTTAGGGGGACAGGGGGGTCCTACAATGAGCAGTTCTTC. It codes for CASSQDLRGTGGSYNEQFF.

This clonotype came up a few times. The CDR3 nucleotides read TGCGCCAGCAGGGGACTAGCGGGGGCCTACGAGCAGTACTTC. It translates to CASRGLAGAYEQYF. The rearrangement joins TRBV5-1 to TRBJ2-7, with 14 positions matching TRBD2. Unmatched junction bases numbered 0, after V lost 5 bases and J lost 2 bases. The CDR3 extends over 14 amino acids. CDR1 and CDR2 (germline): SGHRS, YFSETQ.

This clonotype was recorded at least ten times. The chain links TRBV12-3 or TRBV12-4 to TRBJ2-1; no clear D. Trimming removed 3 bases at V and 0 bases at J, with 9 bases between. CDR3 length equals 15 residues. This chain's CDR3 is CASSFQPSSYNEQFF. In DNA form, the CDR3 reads TGTGCCAGCAGTTTTCAGCCCAGCTCCTACAATGAGCAGTTCTTC.

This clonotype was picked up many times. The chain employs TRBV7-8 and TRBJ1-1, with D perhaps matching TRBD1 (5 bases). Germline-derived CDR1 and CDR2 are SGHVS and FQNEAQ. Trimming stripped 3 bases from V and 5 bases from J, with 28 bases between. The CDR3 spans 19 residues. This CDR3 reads CASSLGTGGVKVVVTEAFF. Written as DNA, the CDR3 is TGTGCCAGCAGCTTGGGAACAGGCGGTGTGAAGGTGGTCGTTACTGAAGCTTTCTTT.

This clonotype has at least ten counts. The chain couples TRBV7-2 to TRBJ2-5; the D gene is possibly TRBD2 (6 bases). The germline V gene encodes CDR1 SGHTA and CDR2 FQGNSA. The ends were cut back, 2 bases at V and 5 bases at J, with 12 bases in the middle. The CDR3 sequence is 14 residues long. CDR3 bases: TGTGCCAGCAGCTTACAAGCGGGCGTGGAGACCCAGTACTTC. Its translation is CASSLQAGVETQYF. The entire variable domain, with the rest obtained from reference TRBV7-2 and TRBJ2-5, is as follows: GAGVSQSPSNKVTEKGKDVELRCDPISGHTALYWYRQSLGQGLEFLIYFQGNSAPDKSGLPSDRFSAERTGGSVSTLTIQRTQQEDSAVYLCASSLQAGVETQYFGPGTRLLVL.